One sample yielded the 14 T cell receptor beta chains listed below, sequenced in a study of shared clonotypes between healthy human individuals. Measured with immunoSEQ multiplex PCR; TCRdb has only the in-frame clones, and not every one. Among 330,000 or so clones listed, roughly 80% were seen once. The specimen was memory CD4+ T cells sorted from blood. Specified subset: CD45RA-negative fraction. Receptors originate from a man aged 30 to 45 in good health.

This clone occurred many times. This sample also contains other DNA sequences that code for the same CDR3. V is TRBV2 and J is TRBJ2-5, with 12 bases that match TRBD2. V lost 4 bases, J lost 5 bases, and 2 bases stayed unmatched. Per germline, CDR1 SNHLY and CDR2 FYNNEI. The CDR3 length is 14 residues. CDR3 DNA sequence: TGTGCCAGCAGTGCTCTAGCGGGGGGGGAGACCCAGTACTTC. Translating it yields CASSALAGGETQYF.

The CDR3 DNA reads as TGTGCCAGCAGTGAAGCGGCCGGAGGGGGTCTCAGAGAGACCCAGTACTTC. This codes for CASSEAAGGGLRETQYF. The J gene is TRBJ2-5, the V gene TRBV6-1; D is tentatively TRBD1 or TRBD2 (6 bases each). Trimming left V 0 bases short and J 4 bases short, with 18 bases between. Per germline, CDR1 MNHNS and CDR2 SASEGT. The CDR3 runs to 17 residues.

The chain joins TRBV30 to TRBJ2-2; no clear D gene. V lost 3 bases and J lost 6, with 8 bases in between. The CDR3 runs to 12 residues. Looked up from germline, CDR1 is GTSNPN and CDR2 is SVGIG (reference sequence). CDR3 nucleotide sequence: TGTGCCTGGAGCGGTTTGTCCGGGGAGCTGTTTTTT. Residues: CAWSGLSGELFF.

In its sample, this clone was seen a few times. V is TRBV2 and J is TRBJ2-7, with 7 nucleotides matching TRBD1. Per the germline V gene, CDR1 is SNHLY and CDR2 is FYNNEI. V was clipped by 8 bases and J by 0 bases; unmatched bases: 7. The CDR3 length is 14 residues. CDR3 loop: CASVEQGPSYEQYF. CDR3 nucleotide sequence: TGTGCCAGCGTCGAACAGGGGCCCTCCTACGAGCAGTACTTC.

J is TRBJ2-3 and V is TRBV7-7; D gene unclear. The CDR3 has 13 amino acids. The germline V and J ends were trimmed by 5 bases and 1 base, with 7 bases remaining between them. Germline-derived CDR1 and CDR2 are SSHAT and FNYEAQ (reference sequence). Here the CDR3 reads CASSADRTDTQYF. CDR3 in DNA: TGTGCCAGCAGCGCGGACCGCACAGATACGCAGTATTTT.

The chain carries TRBV5-8 and TRBJ2-3; D is perhaps TRBD1 (5 bases). Looked up from germline, CDR1 is SGHTS and CDR2 is YDEGEE. V lost 1 base, J lost 5 bases, and 8 bases lay in between. The CDR3 contains 13 residues. CDR3 coding DNA: TGTGCCAGCAGCTTGAGGGGTAGAGATACGCAGTATTTT. Translated, it gives CASSLRGRDTQYF.

This clone has just one count. The rearrangement links TRBV5-1 to TRBJ1-2, with D hard to call. The CDR3 totals 17 residues. Germline values: CDR1 SGHRS, CDR2 YFSETQ. V lost 0 bases and J 0 bases, leaving 15 bases between the germline ends. The CDR3 region has the DNA TGCGCCAGCAGCTTGGGTCGGAGAGACGGATCTAACTATGGCTACACCTTC. Translated, it gives CASSLGRRDGSNYGYTF.

This chain links TRBV7-2 with TRBJ1-3, with unresolved D. The CDR3 loop spans 12 amino acids. Per the germline V gene, CDR1 is SGHTA and CDR2 is FQGNSA. The V and J ends lost 2 bases and 2 bases respectively, with 1 base between them. This CDR3 is CASSLTGNTIYF. For the CDR3, the DNA is TGTGCCAGCAGCTTAACTGGAAACACCATATATTTT.

The chain joins TRBV29-1 to TRBJ1-2, with 7 bases matching TRBD1. V was pared by 4 bases and J by 8 bases, with 7 bases of the junction left unmatched. The CDR3 has 12 amino acids. Germline CDR1 reads SQVTM; CDR2 reads ANQGSEA. The CDR3 DNA sequence: TGCAGCGTTGGAGACAGGGACCAGGGCTACACCTTC. Translated, it gives CSVGDRDQGYTF.

The J gene is TRBJ2-6, the V gene TRBV5-1; no clear D gene. The CDR3 consists of 15 residues. Germline CDR1 and CDR2: SGHRS and YFSETQ. V lost 1 base to trimming and J lost 6 bases, with 11 bases between them. The CDR3 DNA reads TGCGCCAGCAGCTTGTGGGGTCCGGAGGCCAACGTCCTGACTTTC. It yields the protein CASSLWGPEANVLTF. The variable domain in full, with the rest retrieved from reference TRBV5-1 and TRBJ2-6, is KAGVTQTPRYLIKTRGQQVTLSCSPISGHRSVSWYQQTPGQGLQFLFEYFSETQRNKGNFPGRFSGRQFSNSRSEMNVSTLELGDSALYLCASSLWGPEANVLTFGAGSRLTVL.

The chain joins TRBV7-2 to TRBJ2-1; 8 nucleotides agree with TRBD1. Germline V gene sequence: CDR1 SGHTA, CDR2 FQGNSA. The CDR3 runs to 14 residues. With 8 bases clipped from V and 1 base from J, the junction kept 4 bases outside the gene matches. CDR3 bases: TGTGCCAGCGGAGGACAGGGTTCCTACAATGAGCAGTTCTTC. Protein: CASGGQGSYNEQFF. The full variable domain, in which reference TRBV7-2 and TRBJ2-1 provide the parts outside the CDR3, is GAGVSQSPSNKVTEKGKDVELRCDPISGHTALYWYRQSLGQGLEFLIYFQGNSAPDKSGLPSDRFSAERTGGSVSTLTIQRTQQEDSAVYLCASGGQGSYNEQFFGPGTRLTVL.

Only a few counts were recorded for this clone. The gene calls are TRBV4-1 and TRBJ2-5; a weak D match, TRBD2 (6 bases). Germline loops: CDR1 MGHRA, CDR2 YSYEKL. This CDR3 is built from 16 residues. V was pared by 4 bases and J by 7 bases, with 22 bases between. The CDR3 region has the DNA TGCGCCAGCAGCCCCGGGGTAGCGGTTGTGAGGGGGACCCAGTACTTC. Translated, it gives CASSPGVAVVRGTQYF.

This clone has just a few counts. The J gene is TRBJ2-2, the V gene TRBV11-1; D is perhaps TRBD2 (5 bases). The CDR3 extends over 16 amino acids. Germline values: CDR1 SGHAT, CDR2 FQDESV (reference sequence). Trimming left V 5 bases short and J 6 bases short, with 19 bases between. This CDR3 is CASSDRGSALAGELFF. The CDR3 nucleotides are TGTGCCAGCAGCGACCGTGGGAGCGCTCTCGCCGGGGAGCTGTTTTTT.

This clone has a handful of counts. V usage is TRBV6-5 and J usage is TRBJ1-3; the D gene is possibly TRBD1 (5 bases). Germline V gives CDR1 MNHEY, CDR2 SVGAGI. The CDR3 is 15 amino acids. V lost 6 bases and J 3 bases, leaving 15 bases between the germline ends. The CDR3 DNA reads as TGTGCCAGCAGCACTGGACACCCCTTTGGAAACACCATATATTTT. Translated: CASSTGHPFGNTIYF.